A single sample is the source of the 20 T cell receptor beta chains below, sequenced in a study of blood T cell repertoires in COVID-19. Libraries were prepared by immunoSEQ multiplex PCR; TCRdb keeps only in-frame clonotypes and omits some of them. The table lists tens of thousands of clones, about nine tenths of them singletons, with more than 5% in the top ten. The sequenced sample consisted of peripheral blood. The receptors derive from a man in his sixties with COVID-19, enrolled during active disease.

The chain has TRBV20-1 and TRBJ2-7, with D possibly being TRBD2 (7 bases). The V gene's germline CDR1 is DFQATT and CDR2 SNEGSKA (reference sequence). The CDR3 has 15 amino acids. V shed 3 bases and J shed 2 bases, with 17 bases lying between them. CDR3 coding DNA: TGCAGTGCTAGTGCGGTAGGGGGGGAAACCTACGAGCAGTACTTC. Translating gives CSASAVGGETYEQYF.

V gene TRBV7-6 combines with J gene TRBJ2-7; D gene uncertain. The CDR3 consists of 13 residues. Trimming removed 2 bases at V and 3 bases at J, with 8 bases between. The V gene's germline CDR1 is SGHVS and CDR2 FNYEAQ. CDR3 loop: CASSLFRNYEQYF. CDR3 in DNA: TGTGCCAGCAGCTTATTCAGGAACTACGAGCAGTACTTC.

V is TRBV10-3 and J is TRBJ2-2; 7 bases agree with TRBD2. With 5 bases clipped from V and 6 bases from J, the junction kept 18 bases outside the gene matches. This CDR3 is 18 amino acids long. Germline values: CDR1 ENHRY, CDR2 SYGVKD. As DNA, the CDR3 is TGTGCCATCAGTCGCTCAACGGGGGGTGAACTCTCCGCCGGGGAGCTGTTTTTT. Protein product: CAISRSTGGELSAGELFF.

The chain is built from TRBV7-2 and TRBJ2-1; 11 bases line up with TRBD2. CDR1 and CDR2 (germline): SGHTA, FQGNSA. The V segment lost 2 bases and the J segment 9 bases; nucleotides outside the gene matches: 9. This CDR3 contains 16 residues. The CDR3 nucleotides are TGTGCCAGCAGCTTATGGTTAGCGGGAGGGCCAGGTGAGCAGTTCTTC. Protein product: CASSLWLAGGPGEQFF.

The genes are TRBV7-3 and TRBJ2-3; 14 bases fit TRBD2. Germline values: CDR1 SGHTA, CDR2 FQGTGA. V lost 5 bases and J lost 5; bases outside the gene matches: 3. This CDR3 has 15 residues. CDR3 amino acids: CASSPGLAGVDTQYF. The DNA for the CDR3 is TGTGCCAGCAGCCCGGGACTAGCGGGAGTAGATACGCAGTATTTT.

The V and J genes are TRBV28 and TRBJ2-2, with 9 bases fitting TRBD1. Germline V gene data show CDR1 as MDHEN and CDR2 as SYDVKM. The CDR3 totals 15 residues. V was pared by 6 bases and J by 6 bases, with 8 bases of the junction left unmatched. The CDR3 DNA sequence: TGTGCCAGCAGGGAGAACAGGGGGCGCTCCGGGGAGCTGTTTTTT. This codes for CASRENRGRSGELFF. Variable domain in full (rest from reference TRBV28 and TRBJ2-2): DVKVTQSSRYLVKRTGEKVFLECVQDMDHENMFWYRQDPGLGLRLIYFSYDVKMKEKGDIPEGYSVSREKKERFSLILESASTNQTSMYLCASRENRGRSGELFFGEGSRLTVL.

This clone was detected a few times. CDR3 DNA: TGTGCCAGCAGTTTACGACTCCACTCGGGCGGGGAGCTGTTTTTT. Translated, it gives CASSLRLHSGGELFF. The V and J genes are TRBV27 and TRBJ2-2, with D unresolved. In germline, CDR1 is MNHEY, CDR2 SMNVEV (reference sequence). The V gene lost 2 bases and the J gene lost 7 bases, with 14 bases spanning the gap. This CDR3 region has 15 residues.

The V and J genes are TRBV2 and TRBJ1-6; the match to TRBD1 covers 8 bases. With V trimmed by 5 bases and J by 6 bases, 3 bases remained unmatched. This CDR3 comprises 14 residues. The germline CDR1 and CDR2 sequences are SNHLY and FYNNEI. The CDR3 loop reads CASSPGQGNSPLHF. For the CDR3, the DNA is TGTGCCAGCAGTCCCGGACAGGGTAATTCACCCCTCCACTTT. Filled out from reference TRBV2 and TRBJ1-6, the complete variable domain reads EPEVTQTPSHQVTQMGQEVILRCVPISNHLYFYWYRQILGQKVEFLVSFYNNEISEKSEIFDDQFSVERPDGSNFTLKIRSTKLEDSAMYFCASSPGQGNSPLHFGNGTRLTVT.

V and J are TRBV28 and TRBJ1-1; TRBD1 matches 7 bases. Trimming removed 5 bases from V and 4 bases from J; junction bases left unmatched: 7. The CDR3 is 14 residues long. CDR1 is MDHEN, CDR2 SYDVKM, per germline. CDR3 bases: TGTGCCAGCAGTCTGACAGGGCGAGGCACTGAAGCTTTCTTT. As protein: CASSLTGRGTEAFF.

This clone occurred a few times. The rearrangement links TRBV9 to TRBJ2-2; unclear D gene. Trimming left V 0 bases short and J 2 bases short, with 5 bases between. This CDR3 spans 14 amino acids. The germline CDR1 and CDR2 sequences are SGDLS and YYNGEE. As DNA, the CDR3 is TGTGCCAGCAGCGTAGGACTTAACACCGGGGAGCTGTTTTTT. It yields the protein CASSVGLNTGELFF.

A few counts support this clone. CDR3 sequence reads: CASSFLGGRAGVEQYF. CDR3 nucleotide sequence: TGTGCCAGCAGCTTTTTAGGCGGGAGGGCCGGGGTCGAGCAGTACTTC. The V and J genes are TRBV7-9 and TRBJ2-7; TRBD2 matches 9 bases. J was trimmed by 6 bases and V by 3 bases; bases with no gene match: 12. Germline values: CDR1 SEHNR, CDR2 FQNEAQ (reference sequence). The CDR3 length is 16 residues. The full variable domain, its missing parts supplied by reference TRBV7-9 and TRBJ2-7, is DTGVSQNPRHKITKRGQNVTFRCDPISEHNRLYWYRQTLGQGPEFLTYFQNEAQLEKSRLLSDRFSAERPKGSFSTLEIQRTEQGDSAMYLCASSFLGGRAGVEQYFGPGTRLTVT.

The chain couples TRBV10-3 to TRBJ2-1; TRBD2 matches 15 bases. The CDR3 has 17 amino acids. V gave up 10 bases and J gave up 0 bases; unmatched junction bases: 7. Looked up from germline, CDR1 is ENHRY and CDR2 is SYGVKD. As DNA, the CDR3 is TGTGCCACCCGGACTAGCGGGAGGGACAGCTCCTACAATGAGCAGTTCTTC. Translation gives CATRTSGRDSSYNEQFF.

This clone was observed at least ten times. This rearrangement joins TRBV12-5 to TRBJ1-3; D remains ambiguous. Deletions cut 3 bases from V and 4 bases from J, with 7 bases between. The germline V gene has CDR1 LGHNT and CDR2 FRNRAP. The CDR3 is made up of 13 amino acids. As DNA, the CDR3 is TGTGCTAGTGGTTTCCAATCCGGAAACACCATATATTTT. This translates into CASGFQSGNTIYF.

This chain uses TRBV30 with TRBJ2-7, with 8 bases identical to TRBD2. J was trimmed by 5 bases and V by 3 bases; bases with no gene match: 6. CDR1 and CDR2 from the germline V gene are GTSNPN and SVGIG (reference sequence). CDR3 length: 13 amino acids. CDR3 protein: CAWSGRALDEQYF. The CDR3 DNA sequence: TGTGCCTGGAGCGGGAGGGCCCTCGACGAGCAGTACTTC.

The chain recombines TRBV11-2 with TRBJ2-3; D gene uncertain. Germline CDR1 is SGHAT and CDR2 is FQNNGV. Trimming left V 5 bases short and J 0 bases short, with 6 bases between. The CDR3 consists of 13 residues. The CDR3 here is CASSVPSTDTQYF. As DNA, the CDR3 is TGTGCCAGCAGCGTCCCTAGCACAGATACGCAGTATTTT.

The J gene is TRBJ1-5, the V gene TRBV3-1 (or the pseudogene TRBV3-2), with TRBD1 matching 8 bases. The CDR3 is 15 amino acids. Germline lookup yields CDR1 LGHDT and CDR2 YNNKEL (reference sequence). Unmatched junction bases numbered 10, after V lost 6 bases and J lost 6 bases. This chain's CDR3 is CASSLGTGESQPQHF. The CDR3 DNA follows: TGTGCCAGCAGTCTCGGGACAGGAGAGAGTCAGCCCCAGCATTTT.

This clone was picked up a small number of times. This chain connects TRBV6-4 to TRBJ1-2, with a possible D match to TRBD1 (5 bases). The ends were cut back, 4 bases at V and 6 bases at J, with 18 bases in the middle. Germline V gene sequence: CDR1 MRHNA, CDR2 SNTAGT. The length of the CDR3 is 15 residues. CDR3 in DNA: TGTGCCAGCAGTGCCCGGGGGGGTAGCATTGATGGCTACACCTTC. Protein sequence: CASSARGGSIDGYTF.

The chain links TRBV9 to TRBJ1-6; unclear D gene. CDR1 and CDR2 from the germline V gene are SGDLS and YYNGEE. CDR3 size: 15 residues. The germline V and J ends were trimmed by 0 bases and 11 bases, with 15 bases remaining between them. The CDR3 sequence: CASSVGNQGAAPLHF. The CDR3 bases are TGTGCCAGCAGCGTAGGGAACCAAGGAGCGGCACCCCTCCACTTT.

This sequence joins TRBV12-3 or TRBV12-4 and TRBJ1-3; D not certain. V was clipped by 6 bases and J by 0 bases, with 6 bases between them. The CDR3 runs 13 residues. CDR3 DNA sequence: TGTGCCAGCAGGCGGGACTCTGGAAACACCATATATTTT. It codes for CASRRDSGNTIYF.

This clone was seen once. The gene calls are TRBV5-1 and TRBJ2-3; 8 bases agree with TRBD2. The CDR3 is 14 residues long. Germline V gene lookup returns CDR1 SGHRS and CDR2 YFSETQ. The junction had 7 bases not matched to a gene; V was cut back by 7 bases and J by 3 bases. Here the CDR3 DNA reads TGCGCCAGCTCCAAGCGGGAGCATACAGATACGCAGTATTTT. It is translated as CASSKREHTDTQYF.